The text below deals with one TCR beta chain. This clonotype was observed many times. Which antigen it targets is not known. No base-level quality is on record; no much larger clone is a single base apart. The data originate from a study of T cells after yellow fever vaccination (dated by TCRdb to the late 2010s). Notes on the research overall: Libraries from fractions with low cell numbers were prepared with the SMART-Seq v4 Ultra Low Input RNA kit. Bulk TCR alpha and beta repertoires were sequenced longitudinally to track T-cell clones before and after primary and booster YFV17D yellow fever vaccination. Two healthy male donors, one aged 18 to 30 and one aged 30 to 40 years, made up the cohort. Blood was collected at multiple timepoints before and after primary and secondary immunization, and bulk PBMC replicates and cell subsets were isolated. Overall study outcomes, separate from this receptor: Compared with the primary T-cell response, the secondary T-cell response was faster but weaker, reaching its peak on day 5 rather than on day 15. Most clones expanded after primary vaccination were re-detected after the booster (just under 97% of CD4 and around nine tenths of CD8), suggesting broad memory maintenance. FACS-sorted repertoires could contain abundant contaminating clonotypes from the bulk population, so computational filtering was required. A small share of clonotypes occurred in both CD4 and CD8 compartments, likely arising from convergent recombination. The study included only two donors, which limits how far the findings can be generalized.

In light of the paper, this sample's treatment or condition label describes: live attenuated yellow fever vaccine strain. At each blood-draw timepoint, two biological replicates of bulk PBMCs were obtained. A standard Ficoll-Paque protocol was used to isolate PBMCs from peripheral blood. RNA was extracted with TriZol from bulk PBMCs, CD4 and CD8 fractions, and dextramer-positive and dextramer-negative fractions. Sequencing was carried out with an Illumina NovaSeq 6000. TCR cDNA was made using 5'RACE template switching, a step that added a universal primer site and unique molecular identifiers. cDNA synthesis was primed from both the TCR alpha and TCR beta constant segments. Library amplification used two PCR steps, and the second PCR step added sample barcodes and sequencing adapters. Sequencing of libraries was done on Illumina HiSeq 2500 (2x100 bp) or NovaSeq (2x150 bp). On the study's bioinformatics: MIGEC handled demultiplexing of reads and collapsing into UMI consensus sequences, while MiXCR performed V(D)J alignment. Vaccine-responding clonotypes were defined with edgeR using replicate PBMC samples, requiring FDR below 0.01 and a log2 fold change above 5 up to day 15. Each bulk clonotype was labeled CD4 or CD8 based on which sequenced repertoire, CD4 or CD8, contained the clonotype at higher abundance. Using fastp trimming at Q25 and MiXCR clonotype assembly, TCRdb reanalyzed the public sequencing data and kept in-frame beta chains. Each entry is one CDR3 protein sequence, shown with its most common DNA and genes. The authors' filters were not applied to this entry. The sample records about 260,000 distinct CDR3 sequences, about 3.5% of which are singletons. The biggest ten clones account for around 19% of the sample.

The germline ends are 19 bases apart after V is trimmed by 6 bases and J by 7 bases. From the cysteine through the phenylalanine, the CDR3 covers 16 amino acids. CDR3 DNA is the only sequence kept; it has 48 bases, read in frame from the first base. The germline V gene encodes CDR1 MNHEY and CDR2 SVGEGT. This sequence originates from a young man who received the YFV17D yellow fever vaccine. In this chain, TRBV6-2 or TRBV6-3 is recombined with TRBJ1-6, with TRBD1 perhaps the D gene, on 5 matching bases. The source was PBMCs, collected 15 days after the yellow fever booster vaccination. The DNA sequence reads TGTGCCAGCAGCACCCTCGCCGGGACGAAAAATTCACCCCTCCACTTT. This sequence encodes CASSTLAGTKNSPLHF.